Many counts were recorded for the clone carrying this TCR beta chain. Its specificity is unknown. This entry belongs to a study of beta chain features in type 1 diabetes. The entirety of the isolated RNA underwent reverse transcription, so expressed TCRB transcripts were sequenced. Libraries were prepared by immunoSEQ multiplex PCR; TCRdb keeps only in-frame clonotypes and omits some of them. The data show roughly 500,000 clones, over 10% seen once. Germline CDR1 ENHRY, CDR2 SYGVKD. V lost 0 bases and J 6 bases, leaving 8 bases between the germline ends. This CDR3 is 14 amino acids long. Overall study results and limits: The similarity of naive, central memory and Treg TCRB repertoires appeared greater among patients than among healthy donors.

The source is a woman aged 18-30 years in good health. Sequencing was carried out using naive CD4+ T cells from blood. The chain combines TRBV10-3 with TRBJ1-4, with D unclear. The CDR3 is CAISESTRDEKLFF. Here the CDR3 DNA reads TGTGCCATCAGTGAGTCGACTCGGGATGAAAAACTGTTTTTT.